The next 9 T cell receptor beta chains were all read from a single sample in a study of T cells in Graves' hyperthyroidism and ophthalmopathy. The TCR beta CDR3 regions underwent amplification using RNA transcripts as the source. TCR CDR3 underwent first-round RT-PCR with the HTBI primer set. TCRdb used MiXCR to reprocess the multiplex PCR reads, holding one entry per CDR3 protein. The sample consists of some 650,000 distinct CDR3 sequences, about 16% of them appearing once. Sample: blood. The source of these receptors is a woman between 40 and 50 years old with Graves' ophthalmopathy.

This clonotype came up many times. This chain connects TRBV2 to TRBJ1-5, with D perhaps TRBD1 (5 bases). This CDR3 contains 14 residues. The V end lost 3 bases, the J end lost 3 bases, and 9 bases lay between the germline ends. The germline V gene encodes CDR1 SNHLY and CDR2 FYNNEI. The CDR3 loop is CASSDGTHNQPQHF. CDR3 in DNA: TGTGCCAGCAGTGACGGGACTCACAATCAGCCCCAGCATTTT.

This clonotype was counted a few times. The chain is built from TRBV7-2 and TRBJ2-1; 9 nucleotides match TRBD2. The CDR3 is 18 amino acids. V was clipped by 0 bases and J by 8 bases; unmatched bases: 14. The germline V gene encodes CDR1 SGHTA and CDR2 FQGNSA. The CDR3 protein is CASSLAGILAGAFDEQFF. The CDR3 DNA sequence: TGTGCCAGCAGCTTAGCGGGGATATTAGCGGGAGCCTTCGATGAGCAGTTCTTC.

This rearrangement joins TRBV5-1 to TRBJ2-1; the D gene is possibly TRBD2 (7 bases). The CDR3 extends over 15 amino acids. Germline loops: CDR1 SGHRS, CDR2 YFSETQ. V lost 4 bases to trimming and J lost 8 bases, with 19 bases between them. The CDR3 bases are TGCGCCAGCAGCCCCCCACGTGGGGGGGCCGATGAGCAGTTCTTC. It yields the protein CASSPPRGGADEQFF.

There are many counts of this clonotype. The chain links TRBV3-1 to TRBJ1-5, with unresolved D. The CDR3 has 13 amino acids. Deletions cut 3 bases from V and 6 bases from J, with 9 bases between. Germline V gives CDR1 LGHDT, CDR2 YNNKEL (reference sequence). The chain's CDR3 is CASSQQIGQPQHF. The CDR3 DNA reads TGTGCCAGCAGCCAGCAAATCGGTCAGCCCCAGCATTTT.

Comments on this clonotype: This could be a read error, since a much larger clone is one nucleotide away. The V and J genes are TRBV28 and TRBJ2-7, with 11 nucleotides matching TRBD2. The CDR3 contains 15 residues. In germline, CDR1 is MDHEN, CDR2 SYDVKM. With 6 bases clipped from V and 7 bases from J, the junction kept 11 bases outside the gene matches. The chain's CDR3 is CASRALAGVSWEQYF. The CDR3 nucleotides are TGTGCCAGCAGGGCACTAGCGGGAGTATCGTGGGAGCAGTACTTC.

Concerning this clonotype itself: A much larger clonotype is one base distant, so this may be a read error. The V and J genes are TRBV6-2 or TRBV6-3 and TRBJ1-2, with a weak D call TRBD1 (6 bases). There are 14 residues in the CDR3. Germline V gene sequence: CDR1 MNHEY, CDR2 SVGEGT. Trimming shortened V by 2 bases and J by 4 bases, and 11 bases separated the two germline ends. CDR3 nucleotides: TGTGCCAGCAGTTACATCCAGGGGATCTATGGCTACACCTTC. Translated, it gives CASSYIQGIYGYTF.

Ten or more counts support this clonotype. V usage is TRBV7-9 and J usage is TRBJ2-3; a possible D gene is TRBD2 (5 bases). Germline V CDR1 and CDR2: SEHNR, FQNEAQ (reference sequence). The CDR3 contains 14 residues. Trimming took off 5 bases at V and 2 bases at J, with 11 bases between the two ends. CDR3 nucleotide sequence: TGTGCCAGCAGCGCAGCTAGCATCACAGATACGCAGTATTTT. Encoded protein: CASSAASITDTQYF. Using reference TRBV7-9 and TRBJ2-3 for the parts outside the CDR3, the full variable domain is DTGVSQNPRHKITKRGQNVTFRCDPISEHNRLYWYRQTLGQGPEFLTYFQNEAQLEKSRLLSDRFSAERPKGSFSTLEIQRTEQGDSAMYLCASSAASITDTQYFGPGTRLTVL.

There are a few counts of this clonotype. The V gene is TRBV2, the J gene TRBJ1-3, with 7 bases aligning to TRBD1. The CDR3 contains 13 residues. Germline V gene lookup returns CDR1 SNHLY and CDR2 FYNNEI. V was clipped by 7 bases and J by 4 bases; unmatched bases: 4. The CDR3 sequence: CASTGQAGNTIYF. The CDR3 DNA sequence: TGTGCCAGCACCGGACAGGCGGGAAACACCATATATTTT.

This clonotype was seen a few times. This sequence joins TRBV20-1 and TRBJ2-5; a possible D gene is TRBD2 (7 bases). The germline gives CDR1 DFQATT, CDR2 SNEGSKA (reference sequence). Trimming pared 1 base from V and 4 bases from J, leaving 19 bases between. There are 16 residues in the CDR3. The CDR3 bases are TGCAGTGCTAGAGTGGGGGGGCCCCAGAAGGGAGAGACCCAGTACTTC. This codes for CSARVGGPQKGETQYF.